The T cell receptor beta chain under discussion was sequenced for a study of control samples from healthy donors and cancer patients. This table comes from immunoSEQ multiplex PCR, and its TCRdb copy is limited to in-frame clones, with some not included. In the table there are fewer than 130,000 clones, approximately 88% of which are singletons. V was trimmed by 3 bases and J by 1 base, leaving 12 bases between them. The germline V gene encodes CDR1 KGHSH and CDR2 LQKENI. This CDR3 is built from 15 residues. V and J are TRBV18 and TRBJ1-2; the D gene is possibly TRBD1 (5 bases). The sample comprised PBMCs. This receptor was taken from a woman aged 55-69 years with lung cancer. The CDR3 spells CASSPTGTDNYGYTF. CDR3 in DNA: TGTGCCAGCTCACCCACCGGGACGGATAACTATGGCTACACCTTC.